The 27 T cell receptor beta chains listed next were all sequenced from one sample in a study of shared clonotypes between healthy human individuals. The protocol was immunoSEQ multiplex PCR, while the TCRdb copy is restricted to in-frame clones and leaves out a portion. The sample yields some 2.4 million clones, more than 85% seen once. The sequencing sample was made of naive CD4+ T cells from PBMCs. Subset defined: CD45RA+ positively selected. The receptors stem from a man younger than 35 in good health. Some clones in this sample may be carry-over from other donors' samples.

J is TRBJ1-4 and V is TRBV2, with D perhaps TRBD1 (5 bases). The CDR3 contains 14 residues. CDR1 SNHLY and CDR2 FYNNEI come from the germline V gene. V gave up 3 bases and J gave up 7 bases, with 12 bases separating them. CDR3: CASSDREVTEKLFF. In nucleotides, the CDR3 is TGTGCCAGCAGTGACAGGGAAGTGACTGAAAAACTGTTTTTT.

This clone was seen more than once but under ten times. Other DNA sequences within the sample encode an identical CDR3. The chain carries TRBV7-9 and TRBJ1-2; D call uncertain. The CDR3 extends over 13 amino acids. The germline V gene encodes CDR1 SEHNR and CDR2 FQNEAQ (reference sequence). Trimming shortened V by 0 bases and J by 5 bases, and 7 bases separated the two germline ends. The CDR3: CASSLAGFYGYTF. The CDR3 nucleotides read TGTGCCAGCAGCTTAGCAGGGTTTTATGGCTACACCTTC. Full variable domain (remainder filled in from reference TRBV7-9 and TRBJ1-2): DTGVSQNPRHKITKRGQNVTFRCDPISEHNRLYWYRQTLGQGPEFLTYFQNEAQLEKSRLLSDRFSAERPKGSFSTLEIQRTEQGDSAMYLCASSLAGFYGYTFGSGTRLTVV.

The V gene is TRBV4-2, the J gene TRBJ2-1; TRBD2 matches 10 bases. The length of the CDR3 is 15 residues. V lost 1 base to trimming and J lost 8 bases; unmatched junction nucleotides: 5. Germline V gene sequence: CDR1 LGHNA, CDR2 YNFKEQ. In DNA, the CDR3 is TGTGCCAGCAGCCAAGCTCTAGCGGGAGTGGATGAGCAGTTCTTC. It codes for CASSQALAGVDEQFF.

The chain joins TRBV9 to TRBJ1-2; D remains unclear. Trimming left V 3 bases short and J 5 bases short, with 17 bases between. The CDR3 length is 15 residues. Germline V gives CDR1 SGDLS, CDR2 YYNGEE. CDR3 bases: TGTGCCAGCAGCGCATCATGGATACCATTTTATGGCTACACCTTC. Its protein product is CASSASWIPFYGYTF.

This clone was counted a few times. This chain uses TRBV7-9 with TRBJ1-2; D may be TRBD1 (6 bases). This CDR3 comprises 13 residues. Trimming took 3 bases from V and 5 from J, leaving 10 bases between them. Germline assignment: CDR1 SEHNR and CDR2 FQNEAQ (reference sequence). The CDR3 DNA reads TGTGCCAGCAGCTTGGACAGCAAGTATGGCTACACCTTC. It codes for CASSLDSKYGYTF.

V usage is TRBV7-3 and J usage is TRBJ2-1; a possible D gene is TRBD2 (6 bases). Germline-derived CDR1 and CDR2 are SGHTA and FQGTGA. V dropped 4 bases and J dropped 11 bases, with 15 bases sitting between them. The CDR3 covers 13 residues. CDR3 coding DNA: TGTGCCAGCAGCTCCGCTCCGGGACTTAAGCAGTTCTTC. It encodes CASSSAPGLKQFF.

V gene TRBV7-3 combines with J gene TRBJ2-3; 7 nucleotides agree with TRBD1. CDR3 size: 17 residues. V trimming: 5 bases; J trimming: 2 bases; junction bases outside the gene matches: 13. Germline values: CDR1 SGHTA, CDR2 FQGTGA. The CDR3 is CASSLRGGGTTTDTQYF. Written as DNA, the CDR3 is TGTGCCAGCAGCCTGCGAGGGGGCGGAACTACCACAGATACGCAGTATTTT.

V is TRBV7-8 and J is TRBJ1-1; 7 nucleotides agree with TRBD1. After removal of 4 bases from V and 8 bases from J, the junction contained 13 bases not matched to a gene. CDR3 size: 15 residues. The germline gives CDR1 SGHVS, CDR2 FQNEAQ. CDR3 DNA: TGTGCCAGCAGCTCCCCGCAGGGGGGTTTCGGGGAAGCTTTCTTT. Amino acid sequence: CASSSPQGGFGEAFF.

The CDR3 spells CASSPGTGLYNEQFF. In nucleotides, the CDR3 is TGTGCCAGTAGTCCCGGGACAGGACTTTACAATGAGCAGTTCTTC. The gene calls are TRBV19 and TRBJ2-1; 8 nucleotides line up with TRBD1. Trimming removed 5 bases from V and 4 bases from J; junction bases left unmatched: 7. The length of the CDR3 is 15 residues. Germline CDR1 is LNHDA and CDR2 is SQIVND (reference sequence).

This rearrangement joins TRBV2 to TRBJ2-7, with 12 bases fitting TRBD2. The CDR3 loop spans 15 amino acids. Germline CDR1 is SNHLY and CDR2 is FYNNEI. Trimming removed 8 bases from V and 3 bases from J; junction bases left unmatched: 8. CDR3 residues: CASVRTSGVNYEQYF. For the CDR3, the DNA is TGTGCCAGCGTAAGGACTAGCGGGGTGAACTACGAGCAGTACTTC.

This clone was seen only once. The junction does not match germline at one end; this may be a read error. The sample has other DNA sequences that encode this CDR3 too. The V and J genes are TRBV4-2 and TRBJ1-6; D is unclear. The CDR3 consists of 12 residues. The germline V gene encodes CDR1 LGHNA and CDR2 YNFKEQ. This CDR3 reads CASSQMLSPLHF. The DNA for the CDR3 is TGTGCCAGCAGCCAAATGCTTTCACCCCTTCACTTT.

V and J are TRBV29-1 and TRBJ2-7; 10 bases are a match to TRBD1. The CDR3 consists of 12 residues. The germline gives CDR1 SQVTM, CDR2 ANQGSEA. J lost 7 bases, V lost 6 bases, and 6 bases had no gene match. CDR3 loop: CSVRQGAGEQYF. CDR3 coding DNA: TGCAGCGTGCGACAGGGGGCGGGGGAGCAGTACTTC.

CDR3 region: CASSVRLLETQYF. Here the CDR3 DNA reads TGTGCCAGCAGCGTAAGGCTTCTCGAGACCCAGTACTTC. The chain employs TRBV9 and TRBJ2-5; no firm D call. The CDR3 sequence is 13 residues long. V lost 1 base and J lost 5, with 9 bases in between. Germline V gene lookup returns CDR1 SGDLS and CDR2 YYNGEE.

CDR3 DNA: TGTGCCAGTAGGAACAGTGCCCTGAGGGGCTACACCTTC. Its protein is CASRNSALRGYTF. The chain employs TRBV19 and TRBJ1-2; no definite D call. With 6 bases removed from V and 8 bases from J, the gap between germline ends came to 16 bases. The CDR3 length is 13 residues. In germline, CDR1 is LNHDA, CDR2 SQIVND (reference sequence). The complete variable domain, with remaining parts taken from reference TRBV19 and TRBJ1-2, reads DGGITQSPKYLFRKEGQNVTLSCEQNLNHDAMYWYRQDPGQGLRLIYYSQIVNDFQKGDIAEGYSVSREKKESFPLTVTSAQKNPTAFYLCASRNSALRGYTFGSGTRLTVV.

The chain has TRBV13 and TRBJ2-5; TRBD1 is a possible D gene (5 bases). This CDR3 region has 14 residues. Between the trimmed V and J ends, which lost 0 bases and 5 bases, there was a span of 10 bases. Germline CDR1 and CDR2: PRHDT and FYEKMQ (reference sequence). CDR3 nucleotides: TGTGCCAGCAGCTTAGGGTCACAGGTGGAGACCCAGTACTTC. Translation gives CASSLGSQVETQYF.

The V call is TRBV9, the J call TRBJ2-1; D remains unclear. Trimming shortened V by 0 bases and J by 9 bases, and 13 bases separated the two germline ends. The CDR3 is made up of 14 amino acids. Germline V gives CDR1 SGDLS, CDR2 YYNGEE. Written as DNA, the CDR3 is TGTGCCAGCAGCGTAGTAATGCTAGGCGCTGAGCAGTTCTTC. Its protein product is CASSVVMLGAEQFF.

V gene TRBV14 combines with J gene TRBJ2-7; D assignment may be TRBD1 or TRBD2 (6 bases each). The CDR3 contains 16 residues. Germline V gene sequence: CDR1 SGHDN, CDR2 FVKESK. V was shortened by 4 bases and J by 2 bases, with 18 bases between the two germline ends. The CDR3 nucleotides read TGTGCCAGCAGCCCAGGCGGAGGGGGATATCCCTACGAGCAGTACTTC. It yields the protein CASSPGGGGYPYEQYF.

The CDR3 nucleotides read TGTGCCAGCAGCTTGTCAGCTCTAGCGGGAGGACGCGAGCAGTACTTC. Protein: CASSLSALAGGREQYF. The gene calls are TRBV5-4 and TRBJ2-7; 11 bases match TRBD2. Germline V gives CDR1 SGHNT, CDR2 YYREEE (reference sequence). The CDR3 length is 16 residues. V trimming: 1 base; J trimming: 6 bases; junction bases outside the gene matches: 9.

The chain links TRBV11-2 to TRBJ1-5; tentatively, D is TRBD1 (5 bases). Germline V gene lookup returns CDR1 SGHAT and CDR2 FQNNGV. This CDR3 comprises 15 residues. V was pared by 0 bases and J by 8 bases, with 14 bases between. The CDR3 spells CASSLDSGAAKPQHF. For the CDR3, the DNA is TGTGCCAGCAGCTTAGATAGCGGGGCGGCGAAGCCCCAGCATTTT.

The CDR3 reads CASSVSSNQPQHF. For the CDR3, the DNA is TGTGCCAGCAGCGTTAGTTCCAATCAGCCCCAGCATTTT. The chain combines TRBV11-2 with TRBJ1-5; D remains unclear. Deletions cut 5 bases from V and 3 bases from J, with 8 bases between. The CDR3 covers 13 residues. Germline V lookup: CDR1 SGHAT, CDR2 FQNNGV.

This chain links TRBV9 with TRBJ2-1, with TRBD2 matching over 7 bases. The junction had 6 bases not matched to a gene; V was cut back by 7 bases and J by 8 bases. The germline V gene has CDR1 SGDLS and CDR2 YYNGEE. This CDR3 is 12 amino acids long. The CDR3 DNA is TGTGCCAGCTCGACTAGCTTCTATGAGCAGTTCTTC. The encoded protein is CASSTSFYEQFF.

CDR3 sequence (DNA): TGTGCCAGCAGTTCGGGTGGGGAGCTGTTTTTT. It codes for CASSSGGELFF. This chain joins TRBV6-6 and TRBJ2-2; no reliable D call. This CDR3 contains 11 residues. Germline V gene lookup returns CDR1 MNHNY and CDR2 SVGAGI (reference sequence). Deletions cut 4 bases from V and 8 bases from J, with 5 bases between.

This clone was detected only once. This chain uses TRBV4-1 with TRBJ2-3; 9 nucleotides line up with TRBD1. Losses at the gene ends were 1 base for V and 10 bases for J; bases not matched to a gene: 9. CDR1 MGHRA and CDR2 YSYEKL come from the germline V gene. There are 15 residues in the CDR3. The CDR3 nucleotides are TGCGCCAGCAGCCAAGCCGACAGGGGGGTTTGGCCGCAGTATTTT. Protein sequence: CASSQADRGVWPQYF.

This clone was seen only a few times. V and J are TRBV30 and TRBJ1-5; D might be TRBD1 (5 bases). Germline CDR1 GTSNPN, CDR2 SVGIG (reference sequence). Trimming took 5 bases from V and 2 from J, leaving 7 bases between them. The CDR3 totals 12 residues. In nucleotides, the CDR3 is TGTGCCTGGCAGGGAGGCAATCAGCCCCAGCATTTT. It translates to CAWQGGNQPQHF.

This chain links TRBV5-1 with TRBJ2-7, with TRBD2 identical over 8 bases. Per germline, CDR1 SGHRS and CDR2 YFSETQ. Trimming took 4 bases from V and 1 from J; bases not matched to a gene: 10. CDR3 length: 16 residues. The CDR3 DNA is TGCGCCAGCAGCCCTCTCTCTAGCGGGCCTTCCTACGAGCAGTACTTC. It yields the protein CASSPLSSGPSYEQYF.

The chain joins TRBV28 to TRBJ2-5, with no clear D. Trimming shortened V by 6 bases and J by 3 bases, and 23 bases separated the two germline ends. The V gene's germline CDR1 is MDHEN and CDR2 SYDVKM. The CDR3 covers 17 residues. The CDR3 protein is CASSRNPTWATEETQYF. The CDR3 DNA reads TGTGCCAGCAGCCGAAACCCGACTTGGGCAACGGAAGAGACCCAGTACTTC. Filled out from reference TRBV28 and TRBJ2-5, the complete variable domain reads DVKVTQSSRYLVKRTGEKVFLECVQDMDHENMFWYRQDPGLGLRLIYFSYDVKMKEKGDIPEGYSVSREKKERFSLILESASTNQTSMYLCASSRNPTWATEETQYFGPGTRLLVL.

This clone has only a few counts. The rearrangement joins TRBV6-1 to TRBJ1-2; D unclear. CDR3 length: 15 residues. The V end was cut by 2 bases, the J end by 2 bases, with 12 bases between. Germline CDR1 reads MNHNS; CDR2 reads SASEGT. In DNA form, the CDR3 reads TGTGCCAGCAGTGAATCGGCAGGCCGAAACTATGGCTACACCTTC. Translation gives CASSESAGRNYGYTF.